The sequence of this T cell receptor beta chain was determined in a study of blood T cell repertoires in COVID-19 (dated by TCRdb to the early 2020s). Turning to the overall study: Collaborator samples came from the United States, Italy and Spain and covered acute and convalescent phases of COVID-19. Samples were obtained from the ongoing ImmuneRACE study (first 160 participants) and from 1,200 or so subjects provided by 6 global collaborators. Nearly every sample came with metadata listing a de-identified subject ID, COVID-19 status, age in years and sex. Deeply sampled blood TCRbeta repertoires from subjects exposed to, actively infected with, or recovered from COVID-19 were included in the dataset. The prospective study material was composed of cDNA or gDNA derived from T cells, B-cell-depleted T cells, or PBMCs. Where available, HLA class I and class II types were taken from metadata supplied by the sample provider and were not determined by assay-based typing. The repertoires were made available in a free public database intended to serve as a resource for research on the immune response to SARS-CoV-2. The full study reports these points: The quantity of clinical and demographic metadata differed by source and by participant and was supplied without curation.

Each collaborating institution followed its own protocols to collect whole blood in K2EDTA tubes. For TCRbeta analysis, collaborators shipped samples as frozen whole blood, isolated PBMCs, or DNA extracted from either of those sample types. TCRbeta CDR3 regions were amplified from genomic DNA by means of the immunoSEQ Assay, a bias-controlled multiplex PCR. The authors processed their data as follows. Nucleated cell counts per sample were estimated from amplification of reference gene primers within the assay. To quantify the absolute abundance of each unique TCRbeta CDR3 rearrangement, sequence reads were collapsed and filtered. For each sample, productive Simpson clonality was calculated as the square root of Simpson's diversity index over productive rearrangements. The source is immuneACCESS, and TCRdb retained only in-frame sequences with V and J called. Part of the clones is not carried over; for the studies checked, unresolved V genes explain less than half of this, and the remainder is unexplained. Clone size and the V and J calls come from that table; the DNA yielded D and trimming. Across this sample there are 110,000 or so clones, with 81% seen only once. About 10% of the sample lies in the top ten.

As regards this clone: Its antigen remains unidentified. Qualities for individual bases were not recorded, and no much larger clone is one base off.

Spanning cysteine to phenylalanine, the CDR3 consists of 14 amino acids. The only DNA kept is the CDR3, 42 bases in frame from the first base. Here V drops 5 bases and J drops 0 bases, and the junction holds 3 bases not matched to any gene. The CDR1 and CDR2 encoded by the germline V gene are SGHTA and FQGTGA. Recombination connected TRBV7-3 to TRBJ1-1, with TRBD1 matching 7 junction bases. The receptor's source is a human donor in a cohort sampled during active COVID-19. The sequencing sample was made of peripheral blood. The DNA is as follows: TGTGCCAGCAGCCAGACAGGGATGAACACTGAAGCTTTCTTT. Its protein reads: CASSQTGMNTEAFF. Extended through the reference TRBV7-3 and TRBJ1-1 proteins, this CDR3 yields the full variable domain: GAGVSQTPSNKVTEKGKYVELRCDPISGHTALYWYRQSLGQGPEFLIYFQGTGAADDSGLPNDRFFAVRPEGSVSTLKIQRTERGDSAVYLCASSQTGMNTEAFFGQGTRLTVV.